This is a list of T cell receptor beta chains from one sample in a study of T cells in Graves' hyperthyroidism and ophthalmopathy. TCRdb passed the multiplex PCR reads through MiXCR, listing each CDR3 protein once. The table has about 580,000 distinct CDR3 sequences, around 14% seen once. Sequencing used blood. The receptors come from a woman aged 25 to 39 with Graves' hyperthyroidism that later progressed to Graves' ophthalmopathy. Both conserved end residues are part of each CDR3. Each record gives: D gene, J gene, V gene, clone size, CDR3 protein, CDR3 DNA. A D gene is named only where the DNA matches it firmly. Expanded clones are given a class, and other clones once, few, many or no size at all.

.	TRBJ1-1	TRBV27	few	CASSLLPSRTEAFF	TGTGCCAGCAGTTTATTACCATCCAGGACTGAAGCTTTCTTT
.	TRBJ2-7	TRBV5-1	many	CASSPGSESEQYF	TGCGCCAGCAGCCCCGGGAGCGAAAGCGAGCAGTACTTC
.	TRBJ1-2	TRBV4-1	many	CASSQDSGENGYTF	TGCGCCAGCAGCCAAGACTCAGGGGAGAATGGCTACACCTTC
.	TRBJ1-1	TRBV29-1	.	CSVRTDMYGTEAFF	TGCAGCGTCCGGACCGATATGTATGGCACTGAAGCTTTCTTT
.	TRBJ2-4	TRBV7-2	many	CASRLAGALSNIQYF	TGTGCCAGCAGACTCGCAGGGGCGCTTTCGAACATTCAGTACTTC
.	TRBJ1-5	TRBV28	.	CASSYGDQPQHF	TGTGCCAGCAGTTACGGGGACCAGCCCCAGCATTTT
TRBD1	TRBJ1-1	TRBV19	many	CASSIYWGQWNTEAFF	TGTGCCAGTAGTATTTATTGGGGACAGTGGAACACTGAAGCTTTCTTT
TRBD2	TRBJ2-3	TRBV7-9	.	CASSLLPGTSGRAPPLSTDTQYF	TGTGCCAGCAGCTTATTGCCCGGGACTAGCGGGAGGGCCCCCCCACTTAGCACAGATACGCAGTATTTT
.	TRBJ1-5	TRBV30	.	CAWSPPGGDQPRHF	TGTGCCTGGAGTCCCCCGGGGGGCGATCAGCCCCGGCATTTT
TRBD2	TRBJ2-7	TRBV2	many	CASRPLAGGPDEQYF	TGTGCCAGCAGGCCTCTAGCGGGAGGGCCCGACGAGCAGTACTTC
TRBD1	TRBJ2-3	TRBV7-9	many	CASSPRGLGDTQYF	TGTGCCAGCAGCCCCAGGGGGCTTGGAGATACGCAGTATTTT
TRBD1	TRBJ1-2	TRBV5-4	once	CASRPQGVRNYGYTF	TGTGCCAGCAGACCACAGGGGGTGCGAAACTATGGCTACACCTTC
TRBD1	TRBJ2-7	TRBV25-1	many	CASSVNGQGAYEQYF	TGTGCCAGCAGTGTCAACGGTCAGGGGGCCTACGAGCAGTACTTC
.	TRBJ1-1	TRBV7-2	many	CASSLAVENTEAFF	TGTGCCAGCAGCTTAGCGGTAGAGAACACTGAAGCTTTCTTT
.	TRBJ2-7	TRBV3-1	many	CASSLVGGDYEQYF	TGTGCCAGCAGCCTGGTGGGGGGCGACTACGAGCAGTACTTC
.	TRBJ1-3	TRBV20-1	few	CSARGEDGHTIYF	TGCAGTGCTAGAGGGGAAGACGGTCACACCATATATTTT
.	TRBJ2-7	TRBV27	many	CASNSLGGRRAYEQYF	TGTGCCAGCAACTCACTAGGGGGGCGCCGGGCCTACGAGCAGTACTTC
TRBD1	TRBJ1-2	TRBV27	many	CASSLDRGGGYGYTF	TGTGCCAGCAGTTTAGACAGGGGTGGAGGCTATGGCTACACCTTC
.	TRBJ2-6	TRBV28	.	CASSLMSLPGANVLTF	TGTGCCAGCAGTTTAATGAGCTTACCCGGGGCCAACGTCCTGACTTTC
.	TRBJ1-2	TRBV11-3	many	CASSSGSYGYTF	TGTGCCAGCAGCTCTGGGAGCTATGGCTACACCTTC
.	TRBJ2-6	TRBV10-3	many	CASTPQVSTGANVLTF	TGTGCCAGCACCCCCCAGGTATCGACTGGGGCCAACGTCCTGACTTTC
TRBD2	TRBJ2-2	TRBV7-8	many	CASPYLNTRAGGLGTGELFF	TGTGCCAGCCCCTACCTTAATACACGAGCGGGAGGGCTGGGAACCGGGGAGCTGTTTTTT
TRBD2	TRBJ2-7	TRBV20-1	.	CSARDKTLAEPNEQYF	TGCAGTGCTAGAGATAAAACGCTAGCGGAACCCAACGAGCAGTACTTC
.	TRBJ2-7	TRBV3-1	many	CASSQDRHEQYF	TGTGCCAGCAGCCAAGATCGCCACGAGCAGTACTTC
.	TRBJ1-5	TRBV20-1	.	CSAPPPAGSNQPQHF	TGCAGTGCACCCCCCCCTGCGGGTAGCAATCAGCCCCAGCATTTT
TRBD1	TRBJ2-1	TRBV19	many	CASSIDLGTDLDFSYNEQFF	TGTGCCAGTAGTATAGATCTAGGGACAGACCTAGATTTCTCCTACAATGAGCAGTTCTTC
TRBD1	TRBJ2-3	TRBV19	many	CASSIGAGGQSTDTQYF	TGTGCCAGTAGTATAGGGGCAGGGGGTCAGAGCACAGATACGCAGTATTTT
TRBD1	TRBJ1-5	TRBV6-1	many	CASSEGQGRWQPQHF	TGTGCCAGCAGCGAAGGACAGGGAAGGTGGCAGCCCCAGCATTTT
.	TRBJ2-1	TRBV18	few	CASSPPSTDYNEQFF	TGTGCCAGCTCACCACCCTCGACGGACTACAATGAGCAGTTCTTC
.	TRBJ1-3	TRBV7-2	many	CASSEGGAGNTIYF	TGTGCCAGCAGCGAAGGGGGGGCTGGAAACACCATATATTTT
.	TRBJ2-5	TRBV5-1	.	CASDPGGTRATQYF	TGCGCCAGCGACCCCGGAGGCACCCGGGCGACCCAGTACTTC
.	TRBJ2-3	TRBV24-1	many	CATRAAGMTDTQYF	TGTGCCACCAGGGCGGCGGGGATGACAGATACGCAGTATTTT
.	TRBJ1-2	TRBV7-9	many	CASSFGRGSLGYGYTF	TGTGCCAGCAGCTTCGGTAGGGGGAGCCTGGGCTATGGCTACACCTTC
.	TRBJ1-1	TRBV12-3/TRBV12-4	many	CASSFGSLENTEAFF	TGTGCCAGCAGTTTCGGTTCACTGGAGAACACTGAAGCTTTCTTT
.	TRBJ2-7	TRBV12-3/TRBV12-4	many	CASSLAVPGEGESYEQYF	TGTGCCAGCAGTTTAGCAGTGCCAGGGGAGGGTGAGTCCTACGAGCAGTACTTC
.	TRBJ2-1	TRBV27	few	CATTSVNEQFF	TGTGCCACCACGTCGGTAAATGAGCAGTTCTTC
.	TRBJ2-7	TRBV18	many	CASSPTGQTYEQYF	TGTGCCAGCTCCCCCACGGGACAAACCTACGAGCAGTACTTC
.	TRBJ1-1	TRBV3-1	many	CASSQATEAFF	TGTGCCAGCAGCCAAGCCACTGAAGCTTTCTTT
TRBD1	TRBJ2-3	TRBV30	many	CAWSPSQGRTDTQYF	TGTGCCTGGAGTCCATCACAGGGGAGAACAGATACGCAGTATTTT
TRBD1	TRBJ2-5	TRBV25-1	few	CASSGWTGEETQYF	TGTGCCAGCAGTGGGTGGACAGGGGAAGAGACCCAGTACTTC
.	TRBJ2-3	TRBV11-2	many	CASSFLTGPATTQYF	TGTGCCAGCAGCTTCTTAACAGGCCCAGCTACTACGCAGTATTTT
.	TRBJ1-5	TRBV19	few	CASRTASFSPQHF	TGTGCCAGTAGGACGGCCAGTTTTTCGCCCCAGCATTTT
.	TRBJ1-3	TRBV14	many	CASSQGGNTIYF	TGTGCCAGCAGCCAAGGTGGAAACACCATATATTTT
TRBD1	TRBJ1-1	TRBV6-1	many	CASSIRQGRTEAFF	TGTGCCAGCAGTATTCGACAGGGAAGAACTGAAGCTTTCTTT
.	TRBJ2-5	TRBV5-1	many	CASRPEGGSETQYF	TGCGCCAGCAGACCAGAAGGTGGATCGGAGACCCAGTACTTC
TRBD2	TRBJ2-1	TRBV4-3	once	CASSQDLKTVAGVSYNEQFF	TGCGCCAGCAGCCAAGACCTCAAGACTGTAGCGGGAGTTTCCTACAATGAGCAGTTCTTC
TRBD1	TRBJ2-7	TRBV7-9	many	CASSTSGTGKGNEQYF	TGTGCCAGCAGCACATCCGGGACAGGGAAAGGAAACGAGCAGTACTTC
.	TRBJ2-2	TRBV7-6	many	CASSPQIDRELFF	TGTGCCAGCAGTCCACAAATCGACAGGGAGCTGTTTTTT